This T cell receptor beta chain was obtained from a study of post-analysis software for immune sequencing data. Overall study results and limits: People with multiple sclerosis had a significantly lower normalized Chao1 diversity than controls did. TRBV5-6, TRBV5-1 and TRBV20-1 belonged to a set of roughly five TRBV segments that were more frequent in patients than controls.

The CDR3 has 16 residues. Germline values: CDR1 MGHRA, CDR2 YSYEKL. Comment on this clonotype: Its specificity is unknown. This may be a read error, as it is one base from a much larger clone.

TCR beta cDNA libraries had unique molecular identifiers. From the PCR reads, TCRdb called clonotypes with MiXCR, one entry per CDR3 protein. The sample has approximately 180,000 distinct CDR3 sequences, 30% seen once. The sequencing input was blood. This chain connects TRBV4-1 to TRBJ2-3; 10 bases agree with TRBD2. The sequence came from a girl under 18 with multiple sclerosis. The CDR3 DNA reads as TGCGCCGGCAGTCCCTTAGGAGCGGGAGGGCTGAATACGCAGTATTTT. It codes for CAGSPLGAGGLNTQYF.